Each of the 6 T cell receptor beta chains below was sequenced from the same sample in a study of Graves' ophthalmopathy and Graves' hyperthyroidism (dated by TCRdb to 2016 to 2019). The sequencer was an Illumina HiSeq 2000. For repertoire sequencing, the TCR beta CDR3 regions were amplified from RNA transcripts. HTBI primers and the Qiagen OneStep RT-PCR kit were used in a first-round RT-PCR, which was followed by a second-round multiplex PCR, size selection and purification. TCRdb trimmed public reads at Q25 via fastp, called clones via MiXCR and kept in-frame beta chains. One record per CDR3 amino acid sequence lists the most common genes and DNA. The sample table holds 650,000 to 800,000 distinct CDR3 sequences, of which about 40% were seen once. The leading ten clones occupy under 3.5% of the sample. The material sequenced was peripheral blood. These receptors were obtained from an adult man with Graves' ophthalmopathy.

This chain links TRBV2 with TRBJ1-2; no clear D. CDR3 length: 12 residues. Germline values: CDR1 SNHLY, CDR2 FYNNEI. Trimming stripped 7 bases from V and 4 bases from J, with 10 bases between. The CDR3 sequence is CASKGNGYGYTF. The CDR3 DNA sequence: TGTGCCAGCAAAGGGAATGGCTATGGCTACACCTTC.

Note on this clonotype: This sequence may be a read error, since a much larger clone differs from it by one base. This chain connects TRBV24-1 to TRBJ2-5; D perhaps matches TRBD1 (8 bases). Germline values: CDR1 KGHDR, CDR2 SFDVKD. The CDR3 is made up of 14 amino acids. CDR3 loop: CATSDSQGGETQHF. The CDR3 region has the DNA TGTGCCACCAGTGATTCACAGGGGGGGGAGACCCAGCACTTC.

About this clonotype: The conserved closing phenylalanine or tryptophan is absent in this CDR3, likely reflecting a read error. The chain uses TRBV7-8 and TRBJ1-1; tentatively, D is TRBD1 (5 bases). The CDR3 loop spans 15 amino acids. V was clipped by 3 bases and J by 4 bases, with 15 bases between them. Germline CDR1 is SGHVS and CDR2 is FQNEAQ. CDR3 nucleotide sequence: TGTGCCAGCAGCTTGGGGCCGCCGGTGGGCACTGAAGCTTTCCTT. Translated: CASSLGPPVGTEAFL.

In this sample, this clonotype turned up a few times. The genes are TRBV12-5 and TRBJ1-5; D is unclear. The V gene's germline CDR1 is LGHNT and CDR2 FRNRAP. The CDR3 has 14 amino acids. V shed 3 bases and J shed 3 bases, with 9 bases lying between them. In DNA form, the CDR3 reads TGTGCTAGTGGTTTTTTCCCCAACAATCAGCCCCAGCATTTT. This codes for CASGFFPNNQPQHF.

This rearrangement joins TRBV12-3 or TRBV12-4 to TRBJ1-6, with TRBD1 matching over 7 bases. The CDR3 sequence is 15 residues long. J was trimmed by 7 bases and V by 6 bases; bases with no gene match: 9. CDR3 nucleotide sequence: TGTGCCAGCAGACCGACAGGGCAGGGCAATTCACCCCTCCACTTT. Residues: CASRPTGQGNSPLHF.

In this sample, this clonotype turned up many times. V and J are TRBV10-3 and TRBJ1-1; D is uncertain. Germline values: CDR1 ENHRY, CDR2 SYGVKD. This CDR3 region has 11 residues. With 2 bases removed from V and 2 bases from J, the gap between germline ends came to 0 bases. The CDR3 coding sequence is TGTGCCATCAGTGAGAACACTGAAGCTTTCTTT. Amino acid sequence: CAISENTEAFF.